Sequencing of this T cell receptor beta chain was carried out in a study of T cells in tuberculosis. Study background: The T cells targeted glucose monomycolate, a mycobacterial lipid, via CD1B. This South African cohort compared adolescents with or without latent tuberculosis against adults with active tuberculosis.

This CDR3 has 14 amino acids. Germline V gene sequence: CDR1 KGHSH, CDR2 LQKENI. The V end lost 1 base, the J end lost 6 bases, and 12 bases lay between the germline ends. Using immunoSEQ multiplex PCR, the repertoire was profiled, and TCRdb retains in-frame clones only, with some absent. Of about 25,000 clones listed, about 95% are singletons. The specimen was PBMCs. The sequence derives from a donor aged 10-30 years with latent tuberculosis or without tuberculosis infection. The chain joins TRBV18 to TRBJ1-2, with D tentatively TRBD1 (6 bases). The CDR3 DNA reads as TGTGCCAGCTCACCACTAGTGGGGGCGAATGGCTACACCTTC. This encodes CASSPLVGANGYTF.